This TCR beta chain was documented in a study of T cells in Graves' hyperthyroidism and ophthalmopathy. Study findings and constraints: Clonotypes that were expanded in thyroid above 0.001 mostly appeared in blood too.

Concerning this clonotype itself: Its antigen is unknown.

Losses at the gene ends were 5 bases for V and 7 bases for J; bases not matched to a gene: 16. Germline CDR1 and CDR2: WSHSY and SAAADI. The CDR3 covers 17 residues. RNA transcripts served as the template for amplifying TCR beta CDR3 regions. TCR CDR3 regions were first amplified by RT-PCR with HTBI primers. TCRdb re-derived calls from the multiplex PCR reads in MiXCR, one entry per CDR3 protein. The data show about 600,000 distinct CDR3 sequences, roughly 15% seen once. The V and J genes are TRBV10-2 and TRBJ2-1; 8 bases agree with TRBD2. Sequencing was carried out using blood. The TCR comes from a woman aged 45-60 years with Graves' ophthalmopathy. For the CDR3, the DNA is TGCGCCAGCAGTTTTCACTCAGCGCCCGGGAGGGCAAATGAGCAGTTCTTC. Translating gives CASSFHSAPGRANEQFF.